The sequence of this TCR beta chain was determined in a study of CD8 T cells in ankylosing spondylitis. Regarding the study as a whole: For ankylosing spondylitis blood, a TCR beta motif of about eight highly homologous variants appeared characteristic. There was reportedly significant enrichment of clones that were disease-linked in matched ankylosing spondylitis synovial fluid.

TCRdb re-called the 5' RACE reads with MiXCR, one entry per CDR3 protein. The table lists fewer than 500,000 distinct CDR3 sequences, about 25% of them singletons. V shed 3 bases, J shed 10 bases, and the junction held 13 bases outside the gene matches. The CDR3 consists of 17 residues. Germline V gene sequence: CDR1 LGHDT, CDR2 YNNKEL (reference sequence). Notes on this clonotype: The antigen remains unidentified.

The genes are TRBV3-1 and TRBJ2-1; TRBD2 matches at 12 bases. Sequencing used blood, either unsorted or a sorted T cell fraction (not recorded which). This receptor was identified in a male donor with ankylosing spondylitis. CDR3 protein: CASSHMAASGRVSEQFF. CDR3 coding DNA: TGTGCCAGCAGCCACATGGCGGCTAGCGGGAGGGTCAGCGAGCAGTTCTTC.